This T cell receptor beta chain was sequenced for a study of blood T cell repertoires in COVID-19. This CDR3 is built from 14 residues. With V trimmed by 6 bases and J by 3 bases, 6 bases remained unmatched. The germline V gene has CDR1 MNHEY and CDR2 SVGAGI. Authors' methods: Researchers report that nucleated cell counts were estimated from reference gene primer amplification. TCRdb's copy holds only in-frame clones and misses some; the assay was immunoSEQ multiplex PCR. The V and J calls and clone size were taken over from that table, and D and trimming were inferred from the DNA. The sample includes some 180,000 clones, under 85% of them seen just once.

This receptor was taken from a human donor in a cohort sampled during active COVID-19. The V call is TRBV6-5, the J call TRBJ1-2, with 8 bases identical to TRBD1. Sequenced sample: peripheral blood. The DNA for the CDR3 is TGTGCCAGCAGGGACAGGGTCGGTGACTATGGCTACACCTTC. Translation gives CASRDRVGDYGYTF.